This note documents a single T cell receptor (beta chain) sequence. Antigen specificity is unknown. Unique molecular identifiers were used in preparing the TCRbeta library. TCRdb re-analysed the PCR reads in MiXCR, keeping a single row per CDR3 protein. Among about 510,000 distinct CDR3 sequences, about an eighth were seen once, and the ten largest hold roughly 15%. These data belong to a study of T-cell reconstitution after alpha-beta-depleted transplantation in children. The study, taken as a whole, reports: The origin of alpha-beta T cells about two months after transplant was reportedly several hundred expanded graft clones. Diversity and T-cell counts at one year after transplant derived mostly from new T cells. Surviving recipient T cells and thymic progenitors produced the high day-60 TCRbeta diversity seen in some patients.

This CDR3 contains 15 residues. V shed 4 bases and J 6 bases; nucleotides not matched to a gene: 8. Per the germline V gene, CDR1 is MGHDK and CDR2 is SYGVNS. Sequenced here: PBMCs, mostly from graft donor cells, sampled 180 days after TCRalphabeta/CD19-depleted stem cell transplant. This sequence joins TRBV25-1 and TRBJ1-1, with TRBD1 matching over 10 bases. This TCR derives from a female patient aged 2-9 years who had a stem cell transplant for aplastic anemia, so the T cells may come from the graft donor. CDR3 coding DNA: TGTGCCAGCAGTGTCTCCGGGACAGGGGTGTCTGAAGCTTTCTTT. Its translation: CASSVSGTGVSEAFF. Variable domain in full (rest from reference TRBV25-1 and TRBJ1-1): EADIYQTPRYLVIGTGKKITLECSQTMGHDKMYWYQQDPGMELHLIHYSYGVNSTEKGDLSSESTVSRIRTEHFPLTLESARPSHTSQYLCASSVSGTGVSEAFFGQGTRLTVV.